Listed here are 32 T cell receptor beta chains from one sample, sequenced in a study of T cell repertoires in cytomegalovirus infection. TCRdb re-called the reads through MiXCR, storing one row per CDR3 protein. The sample consists of 200,000 to 300,000 distinct CDR3 sequences, 9% to 15% of them appearing once. Sample: PBMCs. The receptors were gathered from a human donor in good health (CMV status not recorded). Some clones in this sample may be carry-over from other donors' samples.

This clonotype came up a few times. V usage is TRBV28 and J usage is TRBJ1-3; D possibly corresponds to TRBD1 (6 bases). Germline CDR1 reads MDHEN; CDR2 reads SYDVKM. This CDR3 is 14 amino acids long. Trimming took 2 bases from V and 3 from J, leaving 8 bases between them. This CDR3 reads CASSLGGFGNTIYF. The CDR3 DNA is TGTGCCAGCAGTTTAGGGGGCTTTGGAAACACCATATATTTT. The variable domain in full, with the rest retrieved from reference TRBV28 and TRBJ1-3, is DVKVTQSSRYLVKRTGEKVFLECVQDMDHENMFWYRQDPGLGLRLIYFSYDVKMKEKGDIPEGYSVSREKKERFSLILESASTNQTSMYLCASSLGGFGNTIYFGEGSWLTVV.

This clonotype was counted a few times. The chain uses TRBV29-1 and TRBJ2-1, with D perhaps TRBD2 (5 bases). The V gene's germline CDR1 is SQVTM and CDR2 ANQGSEA. Trimming left V 7 bases short and J 7 bases short, with 23 bases between. CDR3 length equals 15 residues. In nucleotides, the CDR3 is TGCAGCGCCCTAGAGCCGGGGAAGGGTGGGAATGAGCAGTTCTTC. This gives the protein CSALEPGKGGNEQFF.

A few counts support this clonotype. The DNA for the CDR3 is TGCAGCGCCAGCAGTAGCCTCACAGATACGCAGTATTTT. Translating gives CSASSSLTDTQYF. The chain combines TRBV20-1 with TRBJ2-3; no reliable D call. This CDR3 has 13 amino acids. The germline V gene has CDR1 DFQATT and CDR2 SNEGSKA (reference sequence).

This clonotype was seen a handful of times. The gene calls are TRBV3-1 and TRBJ1-4; D is uncertain. The CDR3 extends over 15 amino acids. V was cut by 1 base and J by 2 bases, with 8 bases left in between. Germline V gene lookup returns CDR1 LGHDT and CDR2 YNNKEL (reference sequence). CDR3 protein: CASSQAGYTNEKLFF. CDR3 coding DNA: TGTGCCAGCAGCCAAGCGGGTTATACTAATGAAAAACTGTTTTTT.

This clonotype has a count of ten or more. The CDR3 sequence is CATSDPMNTGELFF. The CDR3 region has the DNA TGTGCCACCAGTGACCCAATGAACACCGGGGAGCTGTTTTTT. This chain joins TRBV24-1 and TRBJ2-2; no clear D gene. V lost 4 bases to trimming and J lost 1 base, with 6 bases between them. Germline loops: CDR1 KGHDR, CDR2 SFDVKD. The CDR3 extends over 14 amino acids.

In this sample, this clonotype turned up many times. CDR3 bases: TGTGCCAGCGCGCAAAGGGGACAGACCACAGATACGCAGTATTTT. It codes for CASAQRGQTTDTQYF. This chain uses TRBV7-2 with TRBJ2-3; 7 nucleotides match TRBD1. The J segment lost 2 bases and the V segment lost 8 bases, leaving 10 bases of the junction unmatched. This CDR3 spans 15 amino acids. Germline values: CDR1 SGHTA, CDR2 FQGNSA. Together with reference TRBV7-2 and TRBJ2-3, the CDR3 gives the full variable domain: GAGVSQSPSNKVTEKGKDVELRCDPISGHTALYWYRQSLGQGLEFLIYFQGNSAPDKSGLPSDRFSAERTGGSVSTLTIQRTQQEDSAVYLCASAQRGQTTDTQYFGPGTRLTVL.

This clonotype appeared many times. The J gene is TRBJ2-3, the V gene TRBV12-3 or TRBV12-4; possibly TRBD1 for D (6 bases). The CDR3 covers 15 residues. V lost 5 bases, J lost 2 bases, and 14 bases lay in between. In DNA, the CDR3 is TGTGCCAGCAGTACAGGGTCCCCTTACACAGATACGCAGTATTTT. Translation gives CASSTGSPYTDTQYF.

This clonotype was seen repeatedly, ten times or more. The chain recombines TRBV7-2 with TRBJ1-1; D might be TRBD1 (5 bases). V shed 5 bases and J shed 6 bases, with 13 bases lying between them. The CDR3 is 13 residues long. CDR1 is SGHTA and CDR2 is FQGNSA in the germline V gene. The CDR3 DNA follows: TGTGCCAGCAGCCGTTCCTGGGGCGCTGAAGCTTTCTTT. This gives the protein CASSRSWGAEAFF. Full variable domain (rest looked up from reference TRBV7-2 and TRBJ1-1): GAGVSQSPSNKVTEKGKDVELRCDPISGHTALYWYRQSLGQGLEFLIYFQGNSAPDKSGLPSDRFSAERTGGSVSTLTIQRTQQEDSAVYLCASSRSWGAEAFFGQGTRLTVV.

The gene calls are TRBV7-2 and TRBJ2-5; D is perhaps TRBD2 (6 bases). The CDR3 has 15 amino acids. The germline V gene has CDR1 SGHTA and CDR2 FQGNSA. The V end was cut by 1 base, the J end by 5 bases, with 14 bases between. The CDR3 here is CASSLEWAGGETQYF. As DNA, the CDR3 is TGTGCCAGCAGCTTAGAATGGGCTGGGGGGGAGACCCAGTACTTC.

There are many counts of this clonotype. The rearrangement uses TRBV7-2 and TRBJ1-5; D call uncertain. V shed 2 bases and J shed 3 bases, with 5 bases lying between them. The CDR3 covers 13 residues. The germline V gene has CDR1 SGHTA and CDR2 FQGNSA. The CDR3 coding sequence is TGTGCCAGCAGCTTAATCGACAATCAGCCCCAGCATTTT. Its translation: CASSLIDNQPQHF.

This clonotype was seen repeatedly, ten times or more. The J gene is TRBJ1-5, the V gene TRBV6-1; no reliable D call. Trimming cost V 0 bases and J 0 bases, with 6 bases left between them. Germline values: CDR1 MNHNS, CDR2 SASEGT. The CDR3 spans 15 residues. The CDR3 protein is CASSEADGSNQPQHF. DNA of the CDR3: TGTGCCAGCAGTGAAGCGGACGGTAGCAATCAGCCCCAGCATTTT.

This clonotype was counted a single time. This may stem from a read error, because a much larger clone lies one nucleotide away. The chain is built from TRBV6-2 or TRBV6-3 and TRBJ1-1; TRBD1 matches at 9 bases. Trimming at V came to 2 bases and at J to 12 bases, leaving 10 bases not matched to a gene. Germline V CDR1 and CDR2: MNHEY, SVGEGT. The CDR3 sequence is 14 residues long. Here the CDR3 reads CASSYLWTGEPTFF. The CDR3 nucleotides are TGTGCCAGCAGTTACCTGTGGACAGGGGAACCGACTTTCTTT.

This clonotype occurred many times. This chain links TRBV24-1 with TRBJ2-1; D is perhaps TRBD2 (5 bases). The CDR3 is 16 amino acids. Per the germline V gene, CDR1 is KGHDR and CDR2 is SFDVKD. Trimming pared 4 bases from V and 6 bases from J, leaving 18 bases between. The CDR3 region is CATSDLKWAGLNEQFF. The CDR3 DNA reads as TGTGCCACCAGTGACCTCAAGTGGGCAGGACTCAATGAGCAGTTCTTC.

This clonotype was seen only a few times. This sequence joins TRBV12-3 or TRBV12-4 and TRBJ2-1; 7 nucleotides match TRBD2. The CDR3 loop spans 15 amino acids. The trim removed 3 bases at V and 6 bases at J, leaving 8 bases unmatched. The CDR3 coding sequence is TGTGCCAGCAGTTTTCGATCGGGGGGTACCAATGAGCAGTTCTTC. Translated: CASSFRSGGTNEQFF.

In its sample, this clonotype was seen many times. The chain uses TRBV2 and TRBJ1-5; D is possibly TRBD1 (6 bases). With 6 bases removed from V and 5 bases from J, the gap between germline ends came to 26 bases. This CDR3 region has 18 residues. Looked up from germline, CDR1 is SNHLY and CDR2 is FYNNEI. CDR3 loop: CASRYRAKMVAGDQPQHF. The CDR3 bases are TGTGCCAGCAGGTACAGGGCGAAGATGGTGGCCGGTGATCAGCCCCAGCATTTT.

With respect to this clonotype: The CDR3 does not end in the conserved phenylalanine or tryptophan, so this is likely a read error. V gene TRBV7-2 combines with J gene TRBJ2-1, with 10 bases matching TRBD2. The germline CDR1 and CDR2 sequences are SGHTA and FQGNSA. The CDR3 sequence is 12 residues long. Trimming cost V 4 bases and J 13 bases; bases outside gene matches: 4. This CDR3 is CASSSRTSGQFL. The CDR3 nucleotides are TGTGCCAGCAGCTCCCGGACTAGCGGTCAGTTCCTC.

This clonotype was counted at least ten times. The CDR3 reads CATTEDRGGDTQYF. The CDR3 nucleotides read TGTGCCACCACCGAGGACAGGGGCGGAGATACGCAGTATTTT. V and J are TRBV7-2 and TRBJ2-3; 9 bases are shared with TRBD1. The ends lost 10 bases at V and 5 bases at J; junction bases unmatched: 10. CDR1 and CDR2 from the germline V gene are SGHTA and FQGNSA. The CDR3 is made up of 14 amino acids.

Turning to this clonotype: This could be a read error, since a much larger clone is one nucleotide away. CDR3: CASSSAGGSNTEALF. Written as DNA, the CDR3 is TGTGCCAGCTCATCCGCAGGGGGTTCGAACACTGAAGCTTTATTT. The chain uses TRBV18 and TRBJ1-1; 7 bases are shared with TRBD1. Germline lookup yields CDR1 KGHSH and CDR2 LQKENI. The CDR3 is 15 residues long.

This clonotype was recorded at least ten times. The V and J genes are TRBV6-2 or TRBV6-3 and TRBJ2-7; a possible D gene is TRBD1 (5 bases). V was pared by 4 bases and J by 7 bases, with 11 bases between. The CDR3 covers 12 residues. Germline assignment: CDR1 MNHEY and CDR2 SVGEGT. The CDR3 region is CASSSTSGEQYF. In nucleotides, the CDR3 is TGTGCCAGCAGTTCAACGTCAGGGGAGCAGTACTTC.

The chain has TRBV28 and TRBJ1-1; D unclear. In germline, CDR1 is MDHEN, CDR2 SYDVKM. The CDR3 covers 12 residues. V shed 6 bases and J shed 6 bases, with 11 bases lying between them. In DNA, the CDR3 is TGTGCCAGCAGCCCGACACGGCCTGAAGCTTTCTTT. Its protein is CASSPTRPEAFF.

This clonotype occurred a few times. The chain employs TRBV2 and TRBJ1-1; 7 bases match TRBD1. The V segment lost 1 base and the J segment 7 bases; nucleotides outside the gene matches: 12. The germline CDR1 and CDR2 sequences are SNHLY and FYNNEI. The CDR3 is made up of 16 amino acids. The CDR3 sequence: CASSEGPRTGKSEAFF. In nucleotides, the CDR3 is TGTGCCAGCAGTGAAGGTCCGCGGACAGGTAAGAGTGAAGCTTTCTTT.

At least ten counts were recorded for this clonotype. This chain joins TRBV7-9 and TRBJ1-1; TRBD1 might be the D (5 bases). Germline V gene sequence: CDR1 SEHNR, CDR2 FQNEAQ (reference sequence). V shed 5 bases and J shed 6 bases, with 13 bases lying between them. This CDR3 is built from 13 residues. CDR3 protein: CASSLDWGSEAFF. CDR3 in DNA: TGTGCCAGCAGCCTAGACTGGGGCTCTGAAGCTTTCTTT. Full variable domain (missing parts from reference TRBV7-9 and TRBJ1-1): DTGVSQNPRHKITKRGQNVTFRCDPISEHNRLYWYRQTLGQGPEFLTYFQNEAQLEKSRLLSDRFSAERPKGSFSTLEIQRTEQGDSAMYLCASSLDWGSEAFFGQGTRLTVV.

This clonotype came up many times. This chain connects TRBV28 to TRBJ1-4; 9 bases are shared with TRBD1. Germline CDR1 reads MDHEN; CDR2 reads SYDVKM. V trimming: 3 bases; J trimming: 5 bases; junction bases outside the gene matches: 4. The CDR3 totals 15 residues. The CDR3 nucleotides read TGTGCCAGCAGTTTGGGACAGGGCTACAATGAAAAACTGTTTTTT. It yields the protein CASSLGQGYNEKLFF.

This chain uses TRBV28 with TRBJ1-2; D is unclear. Trimming removed 1 base at V and 2 bases at J, with 8 bases between. CDR1 and CDR2 from the germline V gene are MDHEN and SYDVKM. This CDR3 has 14 amino acids. For the CDR3, the DNA is TGTGCCAGCAGTTTATTGTGGGAGAACTATGGCTACACCTTC. Its protein is CASSLLWENYGYTF.

This clonotype was seen repeatedly, ten times or more. The CDR3 DNA sequence: TGTGCCAGCACCCCTTGGGCGGGGGGCACAGATACGCAGTATTTT. This encodes CASTPWAGGTDTQYF. The chain carries TRBV7-2 and TRBJ2-3, with 7 bases that match TRBD2. The J segment lost 1 base and the V segment lost 7 bases, leaving 8 bases of the junction unmatched. Germline assignment: CDR1 SGHTA and CDR2 FQGNSA. This CDR3 comprises 15 residues. Full variable domain (rest looked up from reference TRBV7-2 and TRBJ2-3): GAGVSQSPSNKVTEKGKDVELRCDPISGHTALYWYRQSLGQGLEFLIYFQGNSAPDKSGLPSDRFSAERTGGSVSTLTIQRTQQEDSAVYLCASTPWAGGTDTQYFGPGTRLTVL.

The gene calls are TRBV5-1 and TRBJ2-1; TRBD2 is a possible D gene (6 bases). Per germline, CDR1 SGHRS and CDR2 YFSETQ. The V and J ends lost 0 bases and 4 bases respectively, with 11 bases between them. This CDR3 is 15 amino acids long. DNA for the CDR3: TGCGCCAGCAGCTTGGCTGTAGCGGCGTACAATGAGCAGTTCTTC. Translating gives CASSLAVAAYNEQFF.

The chain carries TRBV28 and TRBJ2-6; 8 nucleotides agree with TRBD1. CDR1 and CDR2 (germline): MDHEN, SYDVKM. The CDR3 length is 16 residues. V gave up 5 bases and J gave up 3 bases; unmatched junction bases: 6. CDR3 nucleotide sequence: TGTGCCAGCAGTCCGACAGGGGTGGGTGGGGCCAACGTCCTGACTTTC. Translated, it gives CASSPTGVGGANVLTF.

V gene TRBV29-1 combines with J gene TRBJ2-1; tentative D call: TRBD1 (6 bases). The CDR3 covers 16 residues. Germline V gene lookup returns CDR1 SQVTM and CDR2 ANQGSEA. V was trimmed by 3 bases and J by 2 bases, leaving 17 bases between them. The CDR3 reads CSVEHSVGGPYNEQFF. The CDR3 DNA reads as TGCAGCGTTGAGCATAGCGTAGGGGGTCCCTACAATGAGCAGTTCTTC.

This clonotype was found many times. The V call is TRBV19, the J call TRBJ1-3; D not resolved. Germline V gene sequence: CDR1 LNHDA, CDR2 SQIVND (reference sequence). Trimming took 8 bases from V and 4 from J, leaving 15 bases between them. The CDR3 extends over 14 amino acids. CDR3 amino acids: CASRNARSGNTIYF. The CDR3 region has the DNA TGTGCCAGTCGCAACGCGCGCTCGGGAAACACCATATATTTT.

This clonotype has a count of ten or more. The gene calls are TRBV7-2 and TRBJ1-1; D not resolved. In germline, CDR1 is SGHTA, CDR2 FQGNSA. The CDR3 is made up of 13 amino acids. V lost 5 bases, J lost 1 base, and 8 bases lay in between. The CDR3 protein is CASSVDTNTEAFF. Written as DNA, the CDR3 is TGTGCCAGCAGCGTTGATACGAACACTGAAGCTTTCTTT.

This clonotype has a handful of counts. J is TRBJ2-1 and V is TRBV5-1; 10 bases line up with TRBD2. The CDR3 has 18 residues. Germline CDR1 SGHRS, CDR2 YFSETQ. With 1 base clipped from V and 3 bases from J, the junction kept 10 bases outside the gene matches. The DNA of the CDR3 is TGCGCCAGCAGCTTGACGTCCCCCGCTAGCGGGAGCTACAATGAGCAGTTCTTC. As protein: CASSLTSPASGSYNEQFF.

The genes are TRBV28 and TRBJ1-1; 8 bases map to TRBD1. Trimming at V came to 3 bases and at J to 5 bases, leaving 2 bases not matched to a gene. The CDR3 has 13 amino acids. Per germline, CDR1 MDHEN and CDR2 SYDVKM. CDR3 region: CASSFRTGTEAFF. CDR3 nucleotide sequence: TGTGCCAGCAGTTTCCGGACAGGGACTGAAGCTTTCTTT. The full variable domain, its missing parts supplied by reference TRBV28 and TRBJ1-1, is DVKVTQSSRYLVKRTGEKVFLECVQDMDHENMFWYRQDPGLGLRLIYFSYDVKMKEKGDIPEGYSVSREKKERFSLILESASTNQTSMYLCASSFRTGTEAFFGQGTRLTVV.